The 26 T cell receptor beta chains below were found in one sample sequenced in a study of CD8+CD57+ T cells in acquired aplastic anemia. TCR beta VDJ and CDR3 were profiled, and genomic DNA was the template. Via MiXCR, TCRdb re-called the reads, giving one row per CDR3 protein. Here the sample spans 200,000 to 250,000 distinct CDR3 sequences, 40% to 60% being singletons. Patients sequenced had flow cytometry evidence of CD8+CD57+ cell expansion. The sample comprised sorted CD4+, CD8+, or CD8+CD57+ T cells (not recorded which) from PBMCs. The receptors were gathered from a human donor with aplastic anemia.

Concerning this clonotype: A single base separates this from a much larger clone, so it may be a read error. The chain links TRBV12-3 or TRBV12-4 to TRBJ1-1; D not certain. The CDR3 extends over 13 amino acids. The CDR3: CASSLVMNTDAFF. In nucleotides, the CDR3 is TGTGCCAGCAGTTTGGTAATGAACACTGATGCTTTCTTT.

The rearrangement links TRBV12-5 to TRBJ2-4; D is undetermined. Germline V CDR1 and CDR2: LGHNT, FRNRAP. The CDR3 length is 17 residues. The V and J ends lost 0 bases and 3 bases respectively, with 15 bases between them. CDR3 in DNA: TGTGCTAGTGGTTTGGTTGGACCCCTAAGAGGCAAAAACATTCAGTACTTC. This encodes CASGLVGPLRGKNIQYF.

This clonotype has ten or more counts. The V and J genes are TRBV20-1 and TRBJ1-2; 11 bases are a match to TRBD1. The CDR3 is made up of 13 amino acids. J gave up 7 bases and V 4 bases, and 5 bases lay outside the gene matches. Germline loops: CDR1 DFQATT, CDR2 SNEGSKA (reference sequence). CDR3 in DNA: TGCAGTGCTAACGGACAGGGGGCCCCTGGCTACACCTTC. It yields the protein CSANGQGAPGYTF.

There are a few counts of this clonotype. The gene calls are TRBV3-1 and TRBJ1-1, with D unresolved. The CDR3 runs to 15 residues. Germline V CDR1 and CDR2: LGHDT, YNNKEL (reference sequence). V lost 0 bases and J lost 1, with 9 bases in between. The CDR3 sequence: CASSQENLGNTEAFF. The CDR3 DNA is TGTGCCAGCAGCCAAGAAAATTTGGGGAACACTGAAGCTTTCTTT.

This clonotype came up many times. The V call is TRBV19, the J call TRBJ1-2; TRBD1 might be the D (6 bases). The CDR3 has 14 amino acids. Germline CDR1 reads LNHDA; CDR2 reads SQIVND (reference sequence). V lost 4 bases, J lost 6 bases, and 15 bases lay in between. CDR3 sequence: CASSSLQGWNGYTF. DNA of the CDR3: TGTGCCAGTAGTAGTTTGCAGGGGTGGAATGGCTACACCTTC. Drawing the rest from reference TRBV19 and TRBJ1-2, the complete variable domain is DGGITQSPKYLFRKEGQNVTLSCEQNLNHDAMYWYRQDPGQGLRLIYYSQIVNDFQKGDIAEGYSVSREKKESFPLTVTSAQKNPTAFYLCASSSLQGWNGYTFGSGTRLTVV.

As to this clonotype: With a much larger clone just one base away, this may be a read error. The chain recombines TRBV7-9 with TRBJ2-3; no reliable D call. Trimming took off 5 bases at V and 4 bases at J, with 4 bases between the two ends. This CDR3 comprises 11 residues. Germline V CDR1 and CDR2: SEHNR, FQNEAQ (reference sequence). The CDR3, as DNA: TGTGCCAGCAGCGCCCCAGATACGCAGTATTTT. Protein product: CASSAPDTQYF.

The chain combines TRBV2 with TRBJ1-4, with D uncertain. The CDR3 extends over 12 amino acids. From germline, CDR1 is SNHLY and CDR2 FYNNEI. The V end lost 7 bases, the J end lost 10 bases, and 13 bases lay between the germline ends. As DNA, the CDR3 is TGTGCCAGCAAGACGGATTCTGGAAAACTGTTTTTT. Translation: CASKTDSGKLFF.

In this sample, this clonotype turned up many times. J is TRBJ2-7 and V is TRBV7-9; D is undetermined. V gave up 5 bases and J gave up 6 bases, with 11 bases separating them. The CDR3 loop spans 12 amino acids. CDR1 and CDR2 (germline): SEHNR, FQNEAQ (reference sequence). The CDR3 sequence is CASSTGQPEQYF. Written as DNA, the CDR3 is TGTGCCAGCAGCACCGGGCAGCCCGAGCAGTACTTC.

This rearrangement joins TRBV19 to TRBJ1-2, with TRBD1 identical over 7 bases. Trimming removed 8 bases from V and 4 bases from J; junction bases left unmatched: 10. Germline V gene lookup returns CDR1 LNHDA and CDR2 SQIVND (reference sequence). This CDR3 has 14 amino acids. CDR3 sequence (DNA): TGTGCCAGTCAAAGACAGGGCTTGCGCTATGGCTACACCTTC. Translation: CASQRQGLRYGYTF.

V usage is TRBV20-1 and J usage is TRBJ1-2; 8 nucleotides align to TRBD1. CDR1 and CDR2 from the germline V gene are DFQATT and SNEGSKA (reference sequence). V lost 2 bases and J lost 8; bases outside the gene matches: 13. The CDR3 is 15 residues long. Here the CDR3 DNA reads TGCAGTGCTAGACAAAACTTCGGACAGGGCGACGGCTACACCTTC. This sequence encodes CSARQNFGQGDGYTF.

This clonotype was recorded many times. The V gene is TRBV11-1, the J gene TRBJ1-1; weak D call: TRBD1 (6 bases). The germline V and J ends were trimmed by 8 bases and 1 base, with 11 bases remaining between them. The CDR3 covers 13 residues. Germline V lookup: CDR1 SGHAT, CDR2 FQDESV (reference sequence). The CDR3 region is CASCQGQNTEAFF. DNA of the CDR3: TGTGCCAGCTGCCAGGGACAGAACACTGAAGCTTTCTTT. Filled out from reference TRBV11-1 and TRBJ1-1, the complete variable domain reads EAEVAQSPRYKITEKSQAVAFWCDPISGHATLYWYRQILGQGPELLVQFQDESVVDDSQLPKDRFSAERLKGVDSTLKIQPAELGDSAMYLCASCQGQNTEAFFGQGTRLTVV.

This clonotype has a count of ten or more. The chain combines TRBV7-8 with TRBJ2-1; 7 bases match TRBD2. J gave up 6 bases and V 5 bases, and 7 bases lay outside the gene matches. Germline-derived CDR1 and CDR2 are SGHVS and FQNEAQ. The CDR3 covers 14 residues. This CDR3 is CASSASGILNEQFF. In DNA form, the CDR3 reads TGTGCCAGCAGCGCGAGCGGGATCCTCAATGAGCAGTTCTTC.

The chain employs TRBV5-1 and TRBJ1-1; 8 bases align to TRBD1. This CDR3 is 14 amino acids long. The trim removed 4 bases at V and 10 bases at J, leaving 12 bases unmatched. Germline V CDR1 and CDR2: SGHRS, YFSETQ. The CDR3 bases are TGCGCCAGCAGCCAGGGACAGGCAGCGATCGTAGCTTTCTTT. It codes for CASSQGQAAIVAFF.

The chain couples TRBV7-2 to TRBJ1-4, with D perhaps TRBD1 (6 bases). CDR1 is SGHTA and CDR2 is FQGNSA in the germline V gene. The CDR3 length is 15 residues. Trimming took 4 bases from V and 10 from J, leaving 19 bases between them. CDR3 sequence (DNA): TGTGCCAGCAGCTACAAGGGGGGGGGATCTGGAAAACTGTTTTTT. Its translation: CASSYKGGGSGKLFF.

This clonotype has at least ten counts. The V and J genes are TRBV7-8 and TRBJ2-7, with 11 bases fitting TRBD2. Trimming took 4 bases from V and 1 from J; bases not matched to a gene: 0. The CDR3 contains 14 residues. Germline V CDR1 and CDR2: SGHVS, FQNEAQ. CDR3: CASSSSGGSYEQYF. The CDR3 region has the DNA TGTGCCAGCAGCTCTAGCGGGGGGTCCTACGAGCAGTACTTC.

The CDR3 coding sequence is TGCAGCGTTGAAGGCAGGGGGACTAGCGGAGCGGGTGAGCAGTTCTTC. As protein: CSVEGRGTSGAGEQFF. This chain joins TRBV29-1 and TRBJ2-1, with 11 bases identical to TRBD2. The J segment lost 9 bases and the V segment lost 1 base, leaving 11 bases of the junction unmatched. Germline CDR1 reads SQVTM; CDR2 reads ANQGSEA. This CDR3 is 16 amino acids long.

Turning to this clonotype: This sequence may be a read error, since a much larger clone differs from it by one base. The CDR3 region has the DNA TGTGCCAGTAGTATAAAGACAGAGAACGCTGAAGCTTTCTTT. Translating it yields CASSIKTENAEAFF. The V call is TRBV19, the J call TRBJ1-1; D is perhaps TRBD1 (5 bases). The germline gives CDR1 LNHDA, CDR2 SQIVND (reference sequence). The CDR3 is 14 amino acids. The whole variable domain, filled in from reference TRBV19 and TRBJ1-1, reads DGGITQSPKYLFRKEGQNVTLSCEQNLNHDAMYWYRQDPGQGLRLIYYSQIVNDFQKGDIAEGYSVSREKKESFPLTVTSAQKNPTAFYLCASSIKTENAEAFFGQGTRLTVV.

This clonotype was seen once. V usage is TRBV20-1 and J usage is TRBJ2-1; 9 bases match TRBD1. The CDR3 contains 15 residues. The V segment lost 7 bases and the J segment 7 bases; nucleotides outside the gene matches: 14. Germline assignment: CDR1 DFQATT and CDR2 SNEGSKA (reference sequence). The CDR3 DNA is TGCAGTGATCGGACAGGGGACGCGCTGCTTAATGAGCAGTTCTTC. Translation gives CSDRTGDALLNEQFF.

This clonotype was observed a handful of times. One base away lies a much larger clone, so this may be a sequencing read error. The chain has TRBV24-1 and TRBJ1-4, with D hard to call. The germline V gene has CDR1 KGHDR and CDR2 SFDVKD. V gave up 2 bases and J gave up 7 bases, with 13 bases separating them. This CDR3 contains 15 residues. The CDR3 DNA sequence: TGTGCCACCAGTGATTCGGTGACTCCTGTTGAAAAACTGTTTTTT. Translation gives CATSDSVTPVEKLFF.

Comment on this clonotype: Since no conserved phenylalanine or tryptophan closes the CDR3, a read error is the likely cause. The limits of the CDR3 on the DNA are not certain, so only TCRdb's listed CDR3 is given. CDR3: CASSLRGQDT. This chain links TRBV7-8 with TRBJ2-6; TRBD1, the table's D call, lacks a check against the DNA. Germline CDR1 reads SGHVS; CDR2 reads FQNEAQ. Including both end residues, the CDR3 is 10 amino acids long.

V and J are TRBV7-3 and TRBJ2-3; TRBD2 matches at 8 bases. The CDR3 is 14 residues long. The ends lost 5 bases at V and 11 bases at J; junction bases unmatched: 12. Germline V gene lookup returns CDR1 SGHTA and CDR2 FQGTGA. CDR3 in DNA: TGTGCCAGCAGCCCAACCAGCGGGGGCAATGAGCAGTATTTT. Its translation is CASSPTSGGNEQYF. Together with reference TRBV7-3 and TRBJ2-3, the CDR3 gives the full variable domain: GAGVSQTPSNKVTEKGKYVELRCDPISGHTALYWYRQSLGQGPEFLIYFQGTGAADDSGLPNDRFFAVRPEGSVSTLKIQRTERGDSAVYLCASSPTSGGNEQYFGPGTRLTVL.

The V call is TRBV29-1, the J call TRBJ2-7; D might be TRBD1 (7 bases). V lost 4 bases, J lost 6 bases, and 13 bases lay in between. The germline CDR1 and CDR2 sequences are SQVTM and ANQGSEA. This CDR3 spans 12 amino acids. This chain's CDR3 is CSVGRQGGEQYF. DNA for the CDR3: TGCAGCGTTGGCCGACAGGGAGGCGAGCAGTACTTC.

Here the CDR3 reads CSARGQGYGYTF. CDR3 nucleotide sequence: TGCAGTGCTAGAGGACAGGGCTACGGCTACACCTTC. The chain has TRBV20-1 and TRBJ1-2; TRBD1 matches 7 bases. Germline V CDR1 and CDR2: DFQATT, SNEGSKA (reference sequence). V was pared by 1 base and J by 8 bases, with 4 bases of the junction left unmatched. CDR3 length equals 12 residues.

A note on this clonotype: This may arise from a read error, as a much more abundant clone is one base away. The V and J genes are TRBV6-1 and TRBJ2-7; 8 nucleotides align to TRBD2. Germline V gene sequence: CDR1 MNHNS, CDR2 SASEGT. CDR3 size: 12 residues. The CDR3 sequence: CGSISAGGEQYF. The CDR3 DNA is TGTGGCAGCATTTCTGCGGGGGGCGAGCAGTACTTC.

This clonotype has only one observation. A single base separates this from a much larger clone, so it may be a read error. CDR3 sequence (DNA): TGTGCCAGCAGCCAGCCCCAGAACACTGAAGCTTTCTTT. Encoded protein: CASSQPQNTEAFF. This chain uses TRBV5-1 with TRBJ1-1; unclear D gene. Germline CDR1 is SGHRS and CDR2 is YFSETQ. The CDR3 extends over 13 amino acids.

The CDR3 nucleotides are TGTGCCAGCAGCTTAGGCGCAGATTACGAGCAGTACTTC. Protein sequence: CASSLGADYEQYF. This chain connects TRBV7-9 to TRBJ2-7; D not resolved. This CDR3 has 13 amino acids. Trimming removed 1 base at V and 4 bases at J, with 8 bases between. Germline assignment: CDR1 SEHNR and CDR2 FQNEAQ (reference sequence).